The clone carrying this TCR beta chain is a singleton in its sample. Its antigen is unknown. The ViraFEST assay expanded antigen-specific CD4+ T cells with viral peptide pools before sequencing. Investigators separated out CD4+ T cells once 9 to 11 days of culture had passed. Among the vaccine recipients, none had a prior SARS-CoV-2 infection, and nucleocapsid antibodies were negative. Culturing of under 2.5 million PBMC per well took place with approximately 9.3 IU/ml IL-2 and approximately 9.9 ug/ml peptides. Produced via immunoSEQ multiplex PCR; TCRdb's table is partial and in-frame only. The data contain 50,000 to 60,000 clones, around 67% of them singletons. V lost 0 bases and J 7 bases, leaving 18 bases between the germline ends. There are 16 residues in the CDR3. CDR1 and CDR2 from the germline V gene are LGHNA and YSLEER. The entry originates in a study of vaccination effects on CD4 cells after COVID-19.

Study outcomes and limitations: In the late period after vaccination, infection- and vaccine-induced clones contracted markedly.

The TCR comes from a human donor who received a COVID-19 vaccine. This chain connects TRBV4-3 to TRBJ1-2, with D maybe TRBD1 (5 bases). The sample was CD4+ T cells from PBMCs cultured with SARS-CoV-2 spike peptides, taken before COVID-19 vaccination. CDR3 in DNA: TGCGCCAGCAGCCAAGATGTGGGGCGGCCCGTCGGTGGCTACACCTTC. Amino acids: CASSQDVGRPVGGYTF.